Listed here are 16 T cell receptor beta chains from one sample, sequenced in a study of blood T cell repertoires in COVID-19. Generated by immunoSEQ multiplex PCR, the TCRdb table keeps only in-frame clones and is missing some. The data contain about 350,000 clones, around 90% of them singletons. Sample: peripheral blood. The receptors here all came from a woman aged 55-69 years with COVID-19, enrolled during active disease.

The chain joins TRBV5-4 to TRBJ1-2; 7 bases line up with TRBD1. Germline V gene sequence: CDR1 SGHNT, CDR2 YYREEE (reference sequence). The CDR3 is 14 amino acids. V gave up 1 base and J gave up 6 bases; unmatched junction bases: 6. CDR3 amino acids: CASSLLQGPDGYTF. The CDR3 region has the DNA TGTGCCAGCAGCTTGTTACAGGGGCCAGATGGCTACACCTTC.

The CDR3 region has the DNA TGTGCCAGTAGTATAGCTGGCAGGCAAGAGACCCAGTACTTC. Translating it yields CASSIAGRQETQYF. V usage is TRBV19 and J usage is TRBJ2-5; D gene uncertain. Trimming took off 1 base at V and 2 bases at J, with 8 bases between the two ends. CDR1 and CDR2 (germline): LNHDA, SQIVND (reference sequence). The CDR3 consists of 14 residues.

The CDR3 DNA reads TGTGCCAGCAGCAACGACAGGGGGCATGCGAATGAGCAGTTCTTC. Translation gives CASSNDRGHANEQFF. The chain uses TRBV6-5 and TRBJ2-1, with TRBD1 matching over 10 bases. Germline loops: CDR1 MNHEY, CDR2 SVGAGI. The V gene end was trimmed by 6 bases and the J gene end by 7 bases; junction bases not matched to a gene: 9. The CDR3 loop spans 15 amino acids.

The chain carries TRBV5-1 and TRBJ2-2; no definite D call. Germline V gene sequence: CDR1 SGHRS, CDR2 YFSETQ. The V end lost 7 bases, the J end lost 0 bases, and 10 bases lay between the germline ends. CDR3 length: 14 amino acids. The CDR3 reads CASEFRANTGELFF. CDR3 in DNA: TGCGCCAGCGAGTTTCGCGCGAACACCGGGGAGCTGTTTTTT.

The count of this clone is one. The V and J genes are TRBV12-5 and TRBJ1-1; the D is unclear. The CDR3 extends over 12 amino acids. Per germline, CDR1 LGHNT and CDR2 FRNRAP. V lost 5 bases and J 4 bases, leaving 8 bases between the germline ends. The CDR3 sequence: CASGHLPTEAFF. CDR3 DNA sequence: TGTGCTAGTGGTCACTTACCCACTGAAGCTTTCTTT.

This clone was found once. V gene TRBV6-6 combines with J gene TRBJ1-1, with a possible D match to TRBD1 (6 bases). V was trimmed by 5 bases and J by 3 bases, leaving 10 bases between them. In germline, CDR1 is MNHNY, CDR2 SVGAGI (reference sequence). The CDR3 length is 13 residues. CDR3 region: CASSKGGDTEAFF. The CDR3 DNA follows: TGTGCCAGCAGTAAAGGGGGGGACACTGAAGCTTTCTTT.

V gene TRBV29-1 combines with J gene TRBJ1-4; no firm D call. Germline V gives CDR1 SQVTM, CDR2 ANQGSEA. This CDR3 contains 13 residues. The V and J ends lost 5 bases and 5 bases respectively, with 12 bases between them. The CDR3: CSVLAGLNEKLFF. The CDR3 nucleotides read TGCAGCGTTTTGGCAGGACTAAATGAAAAACTGTTTTTT.

The genes are TRBV12-3 or TRBV12-4 and TRBJ1-1, with D possibly matching TRBD1 (5 bases). The CDR3 is 13 residues long. V lost 6 bases and J 4 bases, leaving 12 bases between the germline ends. The CDR3: CASRVRVFTEAFF. The CDR3 DNA reads as TGTGCCAGCAGGGTCAGGGTCTTCACTGAAGCTTTCTTT.

V is TRBV28 and J is TRBJ1-2; D call uncertain. Germline CDR1 and CDR2: MDHEN and SYDVKM. Trimming removed 3 bases at V and 0 bases at J, with 11 bases between. The CDR3 consists of 15 residues. The CDR3 region has the DNA TGTGCCAGCAGTTTGGTCGCCGGTCCTAACTATGGCTACACCTTC. This gives the protein CASSLVAGPNYGYTF.

CDR3 sequence (DNA): TGTGCCAGCTACGAGGGAGGCAGCACTGAAGCTTTCTTT. Amino acid sequence: CASYEGGSTEAFF. V is TRBV7-9 and J is TRBJ1-1, with D hard to call. V gave up 8 bases and J gave up 4 bases, with 14 bases separating them. CDR1 is SEHNR, CDR2 FQNEAQ, per germline (reference sequence). The CDR3 loop spans 13 amino acids.

The chain couples TRBV2 to TRBJ1-1; perhaps TRBD1 as D (5 bases). With 3 bases removed from V and 6 bases from J, the gap between germline ends came to 23 bases. The CDR3 sequence is 17 residues long. The V gene's germline CDR1 is SNHLY and CDR2 FYNNEI. The CDR3 sequence: CASSERRGGNRRPEAFF. The CDR3 coding sequence is TGTGCCAGCAGTGAGAGGAGGGGAGGAAACCGCCGTCCTGAAGCTTTCTTT.

The chain uses TRBV27 and TRBJ1-6; D not resolved. The CDR3 has 13 amino acids. Trimming pared 8 bases from V and 6 bases from J, leaving 11 bases between. Germline assignment: CDR1 MNHEY and CDR2 SMNVEV (reference sequence). CDR3 DNA sequence: TGTGCCAGCCGGGGAATCGGTAATTCACCCCTCCACTTT. Encoded protein: CASRGIGNSPLHF.

The sample holds one count of this clone. V and J are TRBV7-9 and TRBJ1-5; D remains unclear. CDR3 length: 15 residues. CDR1 SEHNR and CDR2 FQNEAQ come from the germline V gene (reference sequence). V was trimmed by 4 bases and J by 7 bases, leaving 17 bases between them. The CDR3 reads CASSSPEGGGQPQHF. DNA for the CDR3: TGTGCCAGCAGCTCCCCCGAGGGCGGCGGGCAGCCCCAGCATTTT.

This clone was recorded only once. The rearrangement uses TRBV15 and TRBJ1-2; no firm D call. V shed 0 bases and J shed 4 bases, with 15 bases lying between them. The length of the CDR3 is 16 residues. In germline, CDR1 is LNHNV, CDR2 YYDKDF (reference sequence). For the CDR3, the DNA is TGTGCCACCAGCAGAGATTACCGTCAGATAACCTATGGCTACACCTTC. Translating gives CATSRDYRQITYGYTF.

This clone is a singleton in its sample. The rearrangement joins TRBV7-8 to TRBJ1-3, with 11 nucleotides matching TRBD1. This CDR3 spans 16 amino acids. CDR1 is SGHVS and CDR2 is FQNEAQ in the germline V gene. The junction had 7 bases not matched to a gene; V was cut back by 5 bases and J by 4 bases. This CDR3 is CASSPEGQGVGNTIYF. The CDR3 bases are TGTGCCAGCAGCCCAGAGGGACAGGGGGTAGGAAACACCATATATTTT.

The chain carries TRBV10-3 and TRBJ2-5, with 9 bases lining up with TRBD2. CDR1 is ENHRY and CDR2 is SYGVKD in the germline V gene. The CDR3 spans 14 residues. The J segment lost 5 bases and the V segment lost 0 bases, leaving 1 base of the junction unmatched. The DNA for the CDR3 is TGTGCCATCAGTGAGTCGCTAGCGGGGGAGACCCAGTACTTC. Encoded protein: CAISESLAGETQYF.